These 27 T cell receptor beta chains came from one sample sequenced in a study of blood T cell repertoires in COVID-19. Repertoires were generated with immunoSEQ multiplex PCR, while TCRdb's copy carries only in-frame clones and drops some. Of more than 150,000 clones listed, roughly 80% are singletons. Sequenced sample: PBMCs or T cells enriched from blood (not recorded which). Source of these receptors: a man aged 40-49 years who had recovered from COVID-19.

The CDR3, as DNA: TGTGCCACCAGCAGAGGGGGAGGCAGGACTCCGCAATACAATGAGCAGTTCTTC. Residues: CATSRGGGRTPQYNEQFF. V usage is TRBV15 and J usage is TRBJ2-1; TRBD2 is a possible D gene (6 bases). V was pared by 1 base and J by 4 bases, with 20 bases between. This CDR3 spans 18 amino acids. Per germline, CDR1 LNHNV and CDR2 YYDKDF (reference sequence).

This clone has a single count. The gene calls are TRBV2 and TRBJ1-4; D may be TRBD1 (5 bases). The V end was cut by 0 bases, the J end by 8 bases, with 10 bases between. The germline gives CDR1 SNHLY, CDR2 FYNNEI. The length of the CDR3 is 14 residues. CDR3 nucleotides: TGTGCCAGCAGTGAAGCGCGACAGCCAGAAAAACTGTTTTTT. Translating gives CASSEARQPEKLFF.

The chain carries TRBV6-5 and TRBJ2-1; tentatively, D is TRBD2 (6 bases). Per the germline V gene, CDR1 is MNHEY and CDR2 is SVGAGI. The CDR3 consists of 15 residues. V gave up 7 bases and J gave up 6 bases, with 19 bases separating them. CDR3 region: CASTLRETQLNEQFF. The CDR3 DNA is TGTGCCAGCACCCTTCGGGAGACACAACTCAATGAGCAGTTCTTC.

The chain links TRBV7-9 to TRBJ2-7; 8 nucleotides line up with TRBD2. Germline CDR1 SEHNR, CDR2 FQNEAQ (reference sequence). The junction had 8 bases not matched to a gene; V was cut back by 1 base and J by 3 bases. CDR3 length: 16 amino acids. The CDR3 reads CASSLDPTSGRYEQYF. CDR3 in DNA: TGTGCCAGCAGCTTAGACCCTACTAGCGGTCGCTACGAGCAGTACTTC.

Comment on this clone: Compared with germline, one end of the junction differs, possibly owing to a read error. The rearrangement links TRBV10-3 to TRBJ1-5; the match to TRBD1 covers 7 bases. The CDR3 consists of 14 residues. Germline CDR1 ENHRY, CDR2 SYGVKD. CDR3 sequence (DNA): TGTGCCATCCGTGAGACAGGGCAAAATCAGCCCCAGCATTTT. It codes for CAIRETGQNQPQHF.

This chain joins TRBV18 and TRBJ2-2; tentatively, D is TRBD1 (6 bases). CDR3 length: 16 residues. CDR1 is KGHSH and CDR2 is LQKENI in the germline V gene. The ends were cut back, 6 bases at V and 0 bases at J, with 14 bases in the middle. The CDR3 region is CASSSTGTSNTGELFF. The CDR3 nucleotides read TGTGCCAGCTCTAGCACCGGGACATCGAACACCGGGGAGCTGTTTTTT.

The CDR3 sequence: CASSTWTGLAYEQYF. The DNA for the CDR3 is TGTGCCAGCAGCACATGGACAGGGTTGGCCTACGAGCAGTACTTC. The chain is built from TRBV7-8 and TRBJ2-7; 8 positions match TRBD1. Trimming cost V 5 bases and J 2 bases; bases outside gene matches: 8. CDR3 length: 15 residues. In germline, CDR1 is SGHVS, CDR2 FQNEAQ.

The chain recombines TRBV11-2 with TRBJ2-7; 11 positions agree with TRBD2. Germline loops: CDR1 SGHAT, CDR2 FQNNGV. The CDR3 totals 15 residues. Unmatched junction bases numbered 7, after V lost 1 base and J lost 8 bases. As DNA, the CDR3 is TGTGCCAGCAGCTTAGTACTAGCGGGAGATGGGAAGCAGTACTTC. This codes for CASSLVLAGDGKQYF.

This chain connects TRBV5-1 to TRBJ2-1; 12 nucleotides align to TRBD2. Germline assignment: CDR1 SGHRS and CDR2 YFSETQ. There are 14 residues in the CDR3. The ends lost 7 bases at V and 4 bases at J; junction bases unmatched: 3. CDR3 residues: CASRLAGEYNEQFF. DNA for the CDR3: TGCGCCAGCCGACTAGCGGGAGAGTACAATGAGCAGTTCTTC.

The rearrangement joins TRBV19 to TRBJ1-4, with D unresolved. Trimming pared 2 bases from V and 10 bases from J, leaving 11 bases between. Looked up from germline, CDR1 is LNHDA and CDR2 is SQIVND (reference sequence). The CDR3 consists of 13 residues. The CDR3 bases are TGTGCCAGTAGTATACCACTTGAGCGAAAACTGTTTTTT. As protein: CASSIPLERKLFF.

This chain connects TRBV10-3 to TRBJ2-5; 10 bases line up with TRBD2. V was clipped by 7 bases and J by 5 bases; unmatched bases: 7. CDR1 is ENHRY and CDR2 is SYGVKD in the germline V gene. The length of the CDR3 is 14 residues. CDR3 nucleotide sequence: TGTGCCATCAAAGGGACTAGCGCCTCGGAGACCCAGTACTTC. Protein: CAIKGTSASETQYF.

The CDR3 sequence is CASSSLTRTDRWGIEQYF. The CDR3 DNA follows: TGTGCCAGCAGTTCTCTCACGCGGACGGACAGGTGGGGGATCGAGCAGTACTTC. This rearrangement joins TRBV28 to TRBJ2-7; 7 bases fit TRBD1. Germline CDR1 reads MDHEN; CDR2 reads SYDVKM. There are 18 residues in the CDR3. The ends lost 4 bases at V and 6 bases at J; junction bases unmatched: 21. Filled out from reference TRBV28 and TRBJ2-7, the complete variable domain reads DVKVTQSSRYLVKRTGEKVFLECVQDMDHENMFWYRQDPGLGLRLIYFSYDVKMKEKGDIPEGYSVSREKKERFSLILESASTNQTSMYLCASSSLTRTDRWGIEQYFGPGTRLTVT.

The gene calls are TRBV15 and TRBJ2-1; possibly TRBD2 for D (5 bases). Trimming removed 6 bases at V and 4 bases at J, with 10 bases between. CDR1 and CDR2 from the germline V gene are LNHNV and YYDKDF (reference sequence). This CDR3 is built from 13 residues. This CDR3 reads CATREDGYNEQFF. The CDR3 DNA reads as TGTGCCACCAGGGAGGACGGGTACAATGAGCAGTTCTTC.

As regards this clone: The junction departs from the called germline gene at one end, perhaps through a read error. Other DNA sequences in this specimen translate into the identical CDR3. The chain carries TRBV4-3 and TRBJ1-2; D possibly corresponds to TRBD1 (6 bases). The CDR3 covers 18 residues. Germline values: CDR1 LGHNA, CDR2 YSLEER. CDR3 loop: CASSPARRTDQPYYGYTF. The CDR3 bases are TGCGCCAGCAGCCCAGCAAGGAGGACAGATCAACCATACTATGGCTATACCTTC.

V usage is TRBV7-3 and J usage is TRBJ2-1; 10 bases match TRBD2. From germline, CDR1 is SGHTA and CDR2 FQGTGA. The CDR3 contains 15 residues. V gave up 3 bases and J gave up 7 bases; unmatched junction bases: 6. The chain's CDR3 is CASSFSSGRVNEQFF. CDR3 DNA: TGTGCCAGCAGCTTTTCCAGCGGGAGGGTGAATGAGCAGTTCTTC.

J is TRBJ2-1 and V is TRBV13; 7 nucleotides agree with TRBD2. The V segment lost 7 bases and the J segment 0 bases; nucleotides outside the gene matches: 21. This CDR3 is built from 20 residues. Germline V CDR1 and CDR2: PRHDT, FYEKMQ (reference sequence). The CDR3 nucleotides read TGTGCCAGCAAGGGTATTTCCCCCAGCGGGGTTCTAAGCTCCTACAATGAGCAGTTCTTC. As protein: CASKGISPSGVLSSYNEQFF.

This clone appeared a single time. This rearrangement joins TRBV28 to TRBJ2-7; 9 nucleotides agree with TRBD1. V was pared by 7 bases and J by 6 bases, with 10 bases of the junction left unmatched. The CDR3 has 14 amino acids. In germline, CDR1 is MDHEN, CDR2 SYDVKM. CDR3 in amino acids: CASIEGQGRGEQYF. Written as DNA, the CDR3 is TGTGCCAGCATCGAGGGACAGGGCAGAGGCGAGCAGTACTTC. Together with reference TRBV28 and TRBJ2-7, the CDR3 gives the full variable domain: DVKVTQSSRYLVKRTGEKVFLECVQDMDHENMFWYRQDPGLGLRLIYFSYDVKMKEKGDIPEGYSVSREKKERFSLILESASTNQTSMYLCASIEGQGRGEQYFGPGTRLTVT.

A single count supports this clone. V is TRBV7-9 and J is TRBJ1-4; 8 bases agree with TRBD1. The CDR3 has 15 amino acids. Unmatched junction bases numbered 10, after V lost 5 bases and J lost 8 bases. Germline lookup yields CDR1 SEHNR and CDR2 FQNEAQ (reference sequence). CDR3 in DNA: TGTGCCAGCAGCGTAGGACAGGGCAAAGGGGAAAAACTGTTTTTT. This encodes CASSVGQGKGEKLFF.

This chain links TRBV5-1 with TRBJ1-6; D is possibly TRBD1 (6 bases). The CDR3 runs 14 residues. The germline V and J ends were trimmed by 5 bases and 6 bases, with 12 bases remaining between them. Germline V CDR1 and CDR2: SGHRS, YFSETQ. The CDR3 sequence is CASSQDSINSPLHF. The CDR3 bases are TGCGCCAGCAGTCAGGACAGTATTAATTCACCCCTCCACTTT.

This sequence joins TRBV11-2 and TRBJ2-1; D might be TRBD2 (6 bases). V was pared by 5 bases and J by 3 bases, with 14 bases between. Germline V gene sequence: CDR1 SGHAT, CDR2 FQNNGV. The CDR3 has 15 residues. CDR3 residues: CASSLPYGSYNEQFF. CDR3 DNA: TGTGCCAGCAGCCTTCCCTACGGGAGCTACAATGAGCAGTTCTTC.

The rearrangement links TRBV9 to TRBJ2-1; a weak D match, TRBD1 (5 bases). Germline V gene lookup returns CDR1 SGDLS and CDR2 YYNGEE. The CDR3 length is 14 residues. The ends were cut back, 0 bases at V and 9 bases at J, with 13 bases in the middle. CDR3 DNA sequence: TGTGCCAGCAGCGTAGAGGGGTACTTCGGTGAGCAGTTCTTC. Protein sequence: CASSVEGYFGEQFF.

The chain is built from TRBV28 and TRBJ2-7, with unresolved D. Germline V gene data show CDR1 as MDHEN and CDR2 as SYDVKM. V was clipped by 2 bases and J by 2 bases, with 16 bases between them. The CDR3 runs 16 residues. The chain's CDR3 is CASSLGLGSPPYEQYF. CDR3 coding DNA: TGTGCCAGCAGTTTAGGCCTCGGGTCCCCGCCCTACGAGCAGTACTTC.

The V and J genes are TRBV10-3 and TRBJ1-1; the D is unclear. Per germline, CDR1 ENHRY and CDR2 SYGVKD. Trimming took off 5 bases at V and 1 base at J, with 11 bases between the two ends. This CDR3 is 14 amino acids long. The CDR3 bases are TGTGCCATCAGTCCCCGGGAGGGGAACACTGAAGCTTTCTTT. It specifies CAISPREGNTEAFF.

The chain uses TRBV10-3 and TRBJ1-1; 8 nucleotides line up with TRBD1. Germline V gene sequence: CDR1 ENHRY, CDR2 SYGVKD. This CDR3 contains 13 residues. The ends lost 2 bases at V and 4 bases at J; junction bases unmatched: 0. Written as DNA, the CDR3 is TGTGCCATCAGTGAGACAGGGGGCACTGAAGCTTTCTTT. Translation gives CAISETGGTEAFF.

This sequence joins TRBV30 and TRBJ2-1, with 14 nucleotides matching TRBD2. CDR3 length: 14 residues. Unmatched junction bases numbered 10, after V lost 3 bases and J lost 15 bases. The germline gives CDR1 GTSNPN, CDR2 SVGIG (reference sequence). CDR3: CAWRAGLAGAAWFF. CDR3 DNA: TGTGCCTGGAGAGCGGGACTAGCGGGGGCCGCATGGTTCTTC.

The J gene is TRBJ2-1, the V gene TRBV7-9, with 7 nucleotides matching TRBD2. The germline CDR1 and CDR2 sequences are SEHNR and FQNEAQ (reference sequence). Germline trimming cut 5 bases from V and 8 bases from J; bases unmatched to any gene: 18. CDR3 size: 17 residues. The CDR3 DNA follows: TGTGCCAGCAGCGCCCCGGTGGGTACGGGAGGAAGGGATGAGCAGTTCTTC. Translated, it gives CASSAPVGTGGRDEQFF.

The V and J genes are TRBV10-1 and TRBJ1-5; possibly TRBD1 for D (5 bases). Germline V CDR1 and CDR2: WNHNN, SYGVQD (reference sequence). Trimming took off 0 bases at V and 6 bases at J, with 9 bases between the two ends. The CDR3 is 14 amino acids. The CDR3 region has the DNA TGCGCCAGCAGTGAGTCAGGGGTTGGTCAGCCCCAGCATTTT. Amino acids: CASSESGVGQPQHF.